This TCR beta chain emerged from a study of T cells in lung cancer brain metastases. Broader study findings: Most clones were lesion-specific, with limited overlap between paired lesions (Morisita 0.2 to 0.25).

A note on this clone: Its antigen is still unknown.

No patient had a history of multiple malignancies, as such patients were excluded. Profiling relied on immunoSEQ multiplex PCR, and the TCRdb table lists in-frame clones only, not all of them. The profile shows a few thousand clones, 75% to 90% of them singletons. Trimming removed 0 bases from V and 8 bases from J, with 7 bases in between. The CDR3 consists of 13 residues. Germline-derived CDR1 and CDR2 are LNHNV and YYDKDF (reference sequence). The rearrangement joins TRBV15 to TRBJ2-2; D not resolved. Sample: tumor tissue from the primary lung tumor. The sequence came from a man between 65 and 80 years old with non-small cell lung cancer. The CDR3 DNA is TGTGCCACCAGCAGAGATTTTAGGGGGGAGCTGTTTTTT. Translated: CATSRDFRGELFF. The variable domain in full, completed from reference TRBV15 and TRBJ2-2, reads DAMVIQNPRYQVTQFGKPVTLSCSQTLNHNVMYWYQQKSSQAPKLLFHYYDKDFNNEADTPDNFQSRRPNTSFCFLDIRSPGLGDTAMYLCATSRDFRGELFFGEGSRLTVL.